The TCR beta chain under discussion was sequenced for a study of blood T cell repertoires in COVID-19. Study at large: Researchers got acute and convalescent COVID-19 samples from the United States, Italy and Spain.

Notes on this clone: One end of the junction does not line up with germline, which may come from a read error.

Per the authors' pipeline: Amplification from reference gene primers served as the basis for estimated nucleated cell counts. Data came from immunoSEQ multiplex PCR; TCRdb stores just in-frame clones and leaves some out. V, J and clone size were drawn from that table, and D and trimming were deduced from the DNA. The sample shows roughly 500,000 clones, 80% to 90% of them seen only once. The germline CDR1 and CDR2 sequences are SGHVS and FQNEAQ. CDR3 length: 13 amino acids. This sequence was found in a man between 18 and 29 years old with COVID-19, enrolled during active disease. J is TRBJ2-3 and V is TRBV7-8; 9 nucleotides align to TRBD2. The sequenced sample was peripheral blood. The CDR3 DNA reads as TGTGCCAGCAGCTTACTAGCGGGGCCACTTTTGCATTTT. Translating it yields CASSLLAGPLLHF.